These T cell receptor beta chains were read from a single sample in a study of T-cell memory formation after mild COVID-19. TCRdb used MiXCR to reprocess the 5' RACE reads, holding one entry per CDR3 protein. Among under 550,000 distinct CDR3 sequences listed, roughly 18% were seen once. Sequences were obtained from PBMCs or a T cell subset sorted from them (not recorded which). Receptors were obtained from a man between 18 and 35 years old who had mild COVID-19 (a few samples of this study predate the infection). Cell type and time point are not known. Both conserved end residues are part of each CDR3. A D gene is named only where the DNA matches it firmly. Size is stated for part of the rows, as once, few or many counts, or as a class when the clone is expanded.

cdr3_aa | cdr3_nt | j_call | d_call | v_call | clone_size
CASSWTGFSYEQYF | TGCGCCAGCAGCTGGACAGGGTTCTCCTACGAGCAGTACTTC | TRBJ2-7 | TRBD1 | TRBV5-1 | .
CDSSPRGLMNTEAFF | TGTGACAGCAGCCCCCGAGGCCTTATGAACACTGAAGCTTTCTTT | TRBJ1-1 | . | TRBV7-9 | .
CSAKGQRETQYF | TGCAGTGCTAAGGGACAGCGAGAGACCCAGTACTTC | TRBJ2-5 | TRBD1 | TRBV20-1 | .
CASSQDGTPTYTEAFF | TGCGCCAGCAGCCAAGATGGGACTCCTACTTACACTGAAGCTTTCTTT | TRBJ1-1 | . | TRBV4-3 | .
CASAWGPGDSNTEAFF | TGTGCTAGTGCCTGGGGGCCAGGGGATTCGAACACTGAAGCTTTCTTT | TRBJ1-1 | . | TRBV12-5 | .
CASGLAGGNTQYF | TGTGCCAGCGGACTAGCGGGGGGAAATACGCAGTATTTT | TRBJ2-3 | TRBD2 | TRBV2 | .
CASSPNRGDYEQYF | TGTGCCAGCTCACCGAACAGGGGAGACTACGAGCAGTACTTC | TRBJ2-7 | TRBD1 | TRBV18 | few
CASGQLHGNGYTF | TGTGCCAGCGGACAACTACACGGGAATGGCTACACCTTC | TRBJ1-2 | . | TRBV28 | few
CASSRRPAAEETQYF | TGTGCCAGCAGCCGCCGGCCGGCCGCAGAAGAGACCCAGTACTTC | TRBJ2-5 | . | TRBV4-2 | few
CASSQVSGGVTDTQYF | TGTGCCAGCAGCCAGGTTAGCGGGGGGGTCACAGATACGCAGTATTTT | TRBJ2-3 | TRBD2 | TRBV3-1 | .
CASSLDRADNYGYTF | TGTGCCAGCAGCTTAGACAGGGCTGATAACTATGGCTACACCTTC | TRBJ1-2 | . | TRBV7-9 | .
CASSTWGRDYGYTF | TGTGCCAGCAGTACCTGGGGGCGCGACTATGGCTACACCTTC | TRBJ1-2 | . | TRBV12-3/TRBV12-4 | .
CASSVQSSYNEQFF | TGTGCCAGCAGTGTTCAGAGCTCCTACAATGAGCAGTTCTTC | TRBJ2-1 | . | TRBV12-3/TRBV12-4 | few
CATRASDSYEQYF | TGTGCCACCCGGGCGAGTGACTCCTACGAGCAGTACTTC | TRBJ2-7 | . | TRBV12-3/TRBV12-4 | few
CASSTPAGEETQYF | TGCGCCAGCAGCACGCCAGCGGGGGAGGAGACCCAGTACTTC | TRBJ2-5 | TRBD2 | TRBV5-1 | .
CAWSVAAGTDTQYF | TGTGCCTGGAGTGTAGCAGCGGGGACAGATACGCAGTATTTT | TRBJ2-3 | TRBD2 | TRBV30 | few
CASSTTTDTQYF | TGCGCCAGCAGCACAACCACAGATACGCAGTATTTT | TRBJ2-3 | . | TRBV5-1 | few
CASSQMGLAQETKYF | TGCGCCAGCAGCCAGATGGGACTGGCTCAAGAGACCAAGTACTTC | TRBJ2-5 | . | TRBV4-1 | .
CASRGQSGSTDTQYF | TGTGCCAGCAGGGGACAATCAGGCAGCACAGATACGCAGTATTTT | TRBJ2-3 | . | TRBV28 | many
CASSLVGGEGEQYF | TGCGCCAGCAGCTTGGTCGGGGGTGAAGGCGAGCAGTACTTC | TRBJ2-7 | . | TRBV5-1 | few
CASSLVPIRYLGYTF | TGTGCCAGCAGCTTAGTCCCGATACGCTATTTGGGCTACACCTTC | TRBJ1-2 | . | TRBV7-8 | .
CASSLWRGTAFF | TGTGCCAGCAGCTTATGGCGGGGAACCGCTTTCTTT | TRBJ1-1 | . | TRBV7-2 | few
CASSLKRTENTEAFF | TGTGCCAGCAGCTTAAAAAGGACGGAGAACACTGAAGCTTTCTTT | TRBJ1-1 | . | TRBV7-9 | few
CATSDSGSEGETQYF | TGTGCCACCAGTGACTCGGGGTCTGAGGGAGAGACCCAGTACTTC | TRBJ2-5 | . | TRBV24-1 | few
CASSDPDGAPVPDTQYF | TGTGCCAGCAGCGATCCCGACGGTGCCCCGGTCCCAGATACGCAGTATTTT | TRBJ2-3 | . | TRBV11-1 | .
CASELPQGLYGYTF | TGCGCCAGCGAGTTACCCCAGGGGCTCTATGGCTACACCTTC | TRBJ1-2 | . | TRBV23-1 | .
CASSQEVGQYGYTF | TGCGCCAGCAGCCAAGAAGTGGGACAGTATGGCTACACCTTC | TRBJ1-2 | TRBD1 | TRBV4-3 | .
CASSPQTSPTGELFF | TGTGCCAGCAGCCCCCAGACTAGTCCCACCGGGGAGCTGTTTTTT | TRBJ2-2 | . | TRBV7-6 | few
CASRPTGVYGYTF | TGTGCCAGCAGGCCGACAGGGGTTTATGGCTACACCTTC | TRBJ1-2 | TRBD1 | TRBV7-9 | few
CASSLAEVRDEQFF | TGCGCCAGCAGCTTGGCCGAGGTTCGCGATGAGCAGTTCTTC | TRBJ2-1 | . | TRBV5-1 | few
CASSSLPGQISYEQYF | TGCGCCAGCAGCTCGTTACCTGGACAGATCTCCTACGAGCAGTACTTC | TRBJ2-7 | . | TRBV5-1 | many
CATWGQSGYTF | TGTGCCACCTGGGGGCAAAGTGGCTACACCTTC | TRBJ1-2 | . | TRBV12-3/TRBV12-4 | .
CASSTGQGSQPQHF | TGCGCCAGCAGCACGGGACAGGGTAGCCAGCCCCAGCATTTT | TRBJ1-5 | TRBD1 | TRBV5-1 | few
CASSQEYLYEQYF | TGCGCCAGCAGCCAAGAATACCTGTACGAGCAGTACTTC | TRBJ2-7 | . | TRBV4-1 | .
CASSTPGSQETQYF | TGTGCCAGCTCCACTCCGGGGTCCCAAGAGACCCAGTACTTC | TRBJ2-5 | . | TRBV18 | many
CASSSSNSGGIADTQYF | TGTGCCAGCAGCTCCTCAAACTCCGGGGGGATTGCAGATACGCAGTATTTT | TRBJ2-3 | TRBD2 | TRBV27 | few
CSVEDPWGQGAWETQYF | TGCAGCGTTGAAGATCCATGGGGACAGGGGGCCTGGGAGACCCAGTACTTC | TRBJ2-5 | TRBD1 | TRBV29-1 | many
CASSINPTFEAFF | TGTGCCAGTAGTATAAACCCTACCTTTGAGGCTTTCTTT | TRBJ1-1 | . | TRBV19 | few
CASSPRTEANEQFF | TGTGCCAGCAGCCCCCGGACAGAGGCAAATGAGCAGTTCTTC | TRBJ2-1 | . | TRBV9 | .
CASSIGTGKSYEQYF | TGTGCCAGCAGTATCGGGACAGGGAAGAGCTACGAGCAGTACTTC | TRBJ2-7 | TRBD1 | TRBV7-2 | .
CASSQFLSGRASYNEQFF | TGCGCCAGCAGTCAATTTCTTTCGGGCAGGGCCTCCTACAATGAGCAGTTCTTC | TRBJ2-1 | . | TRBV4-3 | few
CASSSSAGRHEQFF | TGTGCCAGCAGCTCCTCAGCGGGGAGGCATGAGCAGTTCTTC | TRBJ2-1 | TRBD2 | TRBV7-6 | few
CASRPGQKGSPLHF | TGTGCCAGCAGACCGGGACAGAAAGGCTCACCCCTCCACTTT | TRBJ1-6 | TRBD1 | TRBV5-5 | .
CAWTTGTAYNSPLHF | TGTGCCTGGACAACCGGGACAGCCTATAATTCACCCCTCCACTTT | TRBJ1-6 | TRBD1 | TRBV30 | .